This is a list of T cell receptor beta chains from one sample in a study of cytomegalovirus exposure and HLA in healthy donors. Here immunoSEQ multiplex PCR was the method, and the copy in TCRdb shows in-frame clones only, minus some. Of 84,000 or so clones in the sample, roughly 80% were seen once. The sample consisted of PBMCs. These TCRs come from a middle-aged man in good health and CMV-seronegative. The CDR3 runs from the conserved cysteine through the conserved F or W. The D gene is left open where the match is weak. Clone size appears in some rows only: once, few, many, or a class for an expanded clone.

v_call: TRBV6-5
d_call: TRBD1
j_call: TRBJ1-5
clone_size: .
cdr3_nt: TGTGCCAGCAGTTACTCATACAGGGGTGGAAATCAGCCCCAGCATTTT
cdr3_aa: CASSYSYRGGNQPQHF

v_call: TRBV7-3
d_call: TRBD1
j_call: TRBJ1-2
clone_size: .
cdr3_nt: TGTGCCAGCAGCGCAGACAGGGCGGACACCTTC
cdr3_aa: CASSADRADTF

v_call: TRBV28
d_call: TRBD1
j_call: TRBJ1-2
clone_size: .
cdr3_nt: TGTGCCAGCAGTTTTTCGGACAGGGGCTATGGCTACACCTTC
cdr3_aa: CASSFSDRGYGYTF

v_call: TRBV2
d_call: .
j_call: TRBJ1-4
clone_size: .
cdr3_nt: TGTGCCAGCAGTGAGCAGGGGCTGGCTAATGAAAAACTGTTTTTT
cdr3_aa: CASSEQGLANEKLFF

v_call: TRBV19
d_call: .
j_call: TRBJ1-4
clone_size: .
cdr3_nt: TGTGCCAGTATTTCCAGGACTAATGAAAAACTGTTTTTT
cdr3_aa: CASISRTNEKLFF

v_call: TRBV5-1
d_call: TRBD2
j_call: TRBJ2-2
clone_size: .
cdr3_nt: TGCGCCAGCAGCTTGACTAGCGGGAACACCGGGGAGCTGTTTTTT
cdr3_aa: CASSLTSGNTGELFF

v_call: TRBV28
d_call: TRBD1
j_call: TRBJ1-5
clone_size: .
cdr3_nt: TGTGCCAGCAGTTTGAGCAGGGGGCTTAACCAGCCCCAGCATTTT
cdr3_aa: CASSLSRGLNQPQHF

v_call: TRBV27
d_call: .
j_call: TRBJ1-5
clone_size: .
cdr3_nt: TGTGCCAGCAGTTTTGCCAAAGGGGGCAATCAGCCCCAGCATTTT
cdr3_aa: CASSFAKGGNQPQHF

v_call: TRBV13
d_call: .
j_call: TRBJ1-1
clone_size: .
cdr3_nt: TGTGCCAGCAGCTTAGGAAGCTACACTGAAGCTTTCTTT
cdr3_aa: CASSLGSYTEAFF

v_call: TRBV11-2
d_call: TRBD2
j_call: TRBJ2-3
clone_size: .
cdr3_nt: TGTGCCAGCAGAAAAACAGTCGGACTAGCGGGGGGGCCACGAGATACGCAGTATTTT
cdr3_aa: CASRKTVGLAGGPRDTQYF

v_call: TRBV2
d_call: TRBD1
j_call: TRBJ1-4
clone_size: .
cdr3_nt: TGTGCCAGCAACCCCGGGACAGCTAATGAAAAACTGTTTTTT
cdr3_aa: CASNPGTANEKLFF

v_call: TRBV30
d_call: .
j_call: TRBJ1-3
clone_size: few
cdr3_nt: TGTGCCTGGAGTGTAGGAGAGGGCTTACCCTCTGGAAACACCATATATTTT
cdr3_aa: CAWSVGEGLPSGNTIYF

v_call: TRBV5-1
d_call: .
j_call: TRBJ1-1
clone_size: .
cdr3_nt: TGCGCCAGCAGTCGGGACTCGGGCACTGAAGCTTTCTTT
cdr3_aa: CASSRDSGTEAFF

v_call: TRBV9
d_call: TRBD2
j_call: TRBJ2-3
clone_size: few
cdr3_nt: TGTGCCAGCAGCGAGGGACTAGCGTTGACAGATACGCAGTATTTT
cdr3_aa: CASSEGLALTDTQYF

v_call: TRBV4-1
d_call: .
j_call: TRBJ1-5
clone_size: few
cdr3_nt: TGCGCCAGCAGCCAAGACAGGGGTAGGAGCAATCAGCCCCAGCATTTT
cdr3_aa: CASSQDRGRSNQPQHF

v_call: TRBV7-3
d_call: .
j_call: TRBJ2-3
clone_size: .
cdr3_nt: TGTGCCAGTAGCTTAACGGGCCTCAGCACAGATACGCAGTATTTT
cdr3_aa: CASSLTGLSTDTQYF

v_call: TRBV2
d_call: .
j_call: TRBJ2-4
clone_size: .
cdr3_nt: TGTGCCAGCAGGGATCAGGGACTGCTAGCCAAAAACATTCAGTACTTC
cdr3_aa: CASRDQGLLAKNIQYF

v_call: TRBV10-3
d_call: TRBD1
j_call: TRBJ2-2
clone_size: .
cdr3_nt: TGTGCCATCAGTGAGACCAACAGGGGGAGGACCGGGGAGCTGTTTTTT
cdr3_aa: CAISETNRGRTGELFF

v_call: TRBV7-2
d_call: .
j_call: TRBJ2-2
clone_size: .
cdr3_nt: TGTGCCAGCAGCCCCGGACAGAGGGCCGGGGAGCTGTTTTTT
cdr3_aa: CASSPGQRAGELFF

v_call: TRBV13
d_call: .
j_call: TRBJ2-1
clone_size: .
cdr3_nt: TGTGCCAGCAGCTTAGGTGGAGGCCGGTACAATGAGCAGTTCTTC
cdr3_aa: CASSLGGGRYNEQFF

v_call: TRBV7-2
d_call: TRBD1
j_call: TRBJ2-2
clone_size: .
cdr3_nt: TGTGCCAGCAGCTCTATCCGGGACAGGGGTAACACCGGGGAGCTGTTTTTT
cdr3_aa: CASSSIRDRGNTGELFF

v_call: TRBV15
d_call: .
j_call: TRBJ2-3
clone_size: .
cdr3_nt: TGTGCCACCAGCAGAGATATAGATACGCAGTATTTT
cdr3_aa: CATSRDIDTQYF

v_call: TRBV7-9
d_call: .
j_call: TRBJ2-6
clone_size: .
cdr3_nt: TGTTCCAGCAGCTCGGGGGGGGCCAACGTCCTGACTTTC
cdr3_aa: CSSSSGGANVLTF

v_call: TRBV7-9
d_call: .
j_call: TRBJ2-5
clone_size: once
cdr3_nt: TGTGCCAGCAGCTCCCTCGCGGTTGGTCCCGAGGAGACCCAGTACTTC
cdr3_aa: CASSSLAVGPEETQYF

v_call: TRBV7-9
d_call: .
j_call: TRBJ1-1
clone_size: .
cdr3_nt: TGTGCCAGCAGTCCTAGTTGGACTGAAGCTTTCTTT
cdr3_aa: CASSPSWTEAFF

v_call: TRBV25-1
d_call: .
j_call: TRBJ1-4
clone_size: .
cdr3_nt: TGTGCCAGCAGAGGCTTTAGTCAGGGGAATGAAAAACTGTTTTTT
cdr3_aa: CASRGFSQGNEKLFF

v_call: TRBV27
d_call: .
j_call: TRBJ2-7
clone_size: once
cdr3_nt: TGTGCCAGCAGTGCCCGGGCCTTTGGGGGGACCTCCCACGAGCAGTACTTC
cdr3_aa: CASSARAFGGTSHEQYF

v_call: TRBV4-3
d_call: TRBD2
j_call: TRBJ2-1
clone_size: once
cdr3_nt: TGCGCCAGCAGCCAAGATTGGCGAGCGGGGGGCGTCAATGAGCAGTTCTTC
cdr3_aa: CASSQDWRAGGVNEQFF

v_call: TRBV28
d_call: TRBD2
j_call: TRBJ2-7
clone_size: .
cdr3_nt: TGTGCCAGCAGTTCCGGACTAGTTAACGAGCAGTACTTC
cdr3_aa: CASSSGLVNEQYF

v_call: TRBV6-6
d_call: .
j_call: TRBJ1-1
clone_size: .
cdr3_nt: TGTGCCAGCAGCCTACAGGGTGCCCCTGCGGCTTTCTTT
cdr3_aa: CASSLQGAPAAFF

v_call: TRBV12-1
d_call: .
j_call: TRBJ1-2
clone_size: .
cdr3_nt: TGTGCCAGCAGCGAACAGGTGTTCGACTATGGCTACACCTTC
cdr3_aa: CASSEQVFDYGYTF

v_call: TRBV19
d_call: .
j_call: TRBJ1-3
clone_size: .
cdr3_nt: TGTGCCAGTAGTTTGGGAGGAATATTCTCTGGAAACACCATATATTTT
cdr3_aa: CASSLGGIFSGNTIYF

v_call: TRBV7-2
d_call: TRBD1
j_call: TRBJ2-7
clone_size: .
cdr3_nt: TGTGCCAGCAGGTCCCCGGGACAGGGCTACGAGCAGTACTTC
cdr3_aa: CASRSPGQGYEQYF

v_call: TRBV30
d_call: .
j_call: TRBJ2-1
clone_size: .
cdr3_nt: TGTGCCTGGAGGAAAACAGGGATCTATGAGCAGTTCTTC
cdr3_aa: CAWRKTGIYEQFF

v_call: TRBV5-6
d_call: TRBD2
j_call: TRBJ2-1
clone_size: .
cdr3_nt: TGTGCCAGCAGCTTGACTAGCGGGGGGGTGAGCTCCTACAATGAGCAGTTCTTC
cdr3_aa: CASSLTSGGVSSYNEQFF

v_call: TRBV30
d_call: .
j_call: TRBJ1-2
clone_size: .
cdr3_nt: TGTGCCTGGAGTGTGGGAGGTACCTATGGCTACACCTTC
cdr3_aa: CAWSVGGTYGYTF

v_call: TRBV30
d_call: .
j_call: TRBJ1-2
clone_size: .
cdr3_nt: TGTGCCTGGAGAACACGAGGCTATGGCTACACCTTC
cdr3_aa: CAWRTRGYGYTF

v_call: TRBV2
d_call: .
j_call: TRBJ1-1
clone_size: .
cdr3_nt: TGTGCCAGCAGTGCACAGGGAACCACTGAAGCTTTCTTT
cdr3_aa: CASSAQGTTEAFF

v_call: TRBV6-5
d_call: TRBD1
j_call: TRBJ2-7
clone_size: .
cdr3_nt: TGTGCCAGCAGTTACCGGGACAGAGGGACCTACGAGCAGTACTTC
cdr3_aa: CASSYRDRGTYEQYF

v_call: TRBV5-1
d_call: .
j_call: TRBJ2-1
clone_size: .
cdr3_nt: TGCGCCAGCAGCTTGGGACTTGACGGAGGGCCACCAAACAATGAGCAGTTCTTC
cdr3_aa: CASSLGLDGGPPNNEQFF

v_call: TRBV4-1
d_call: .
j_call: TRBJ2-2
clone_size: few
cdr3_nt: TGCGCCAGCAGCCCCCCAACGAGGCAGGGCGCCGGGGAGCTGTTTTTT
cdr3_aa: CASSPPTRQGAGELFF

v_call: TRBV7-2
d_call: TRBD1
j_call: TRBJ2-2
clone_size: .
cdr3_nt: TGTGCCAGCAGCTTGGGACAGTCCGCGAACACCGGGGAGCTGTTTTTT
cdr3_aa: CASSLGQSANTGELFF

v_call: TRBV7-7
d_call: TRBD2
j_call: TRBJ2-7
clone_size: .
cdr3_nt: TGTGCTAGCAGCACCGCTAGCGGGGGGGGGTACGAGCAGTACTTC
cdr3_aa: CASSTASGGGYEQYF

v_call: TRBV10-1
d_call: TRBD2
j_call: TRBJ2-1
clone_size: .
cdr3_nt: TGCGCCAGCAGTGAGGGACTAGCGGGGAGGCAGTTCTTC
cdr3_aa: CASSEGLAGRQFF

v_call: TRBV7-9
d_call: .
j_call: TRBJ1-5
clone_size: .
cdr3_nt: TGTGCCAGCAGCTTAGCCTCAGGCGGCAATCAGCCCCAGCATTTT
cdr3_aa: CASSLASGGNQPQHF